These 17 T cell receptor beta chains originate from one sample sequenced in a study of cytomegalovirus exposure and HLA in healthy donors. Vbeta (60) and Jbeta (13) primers were used in the PCR. The repertoire was sequenced with immunoSEQ multiplex PCR; TCRdb's copy has only in-frame clones and lacks some. This sample carries 190,000 or so clones, roughly four fifths of them seen once, and the ten largest clones take 5.5% to 7%. The sequenced sample consisted of PBMCs. These receptors originate from a woman between 50 and 59 years old in good health and CMV-seropositive.

This rearrangement joins TRBV29-1 to TRBJ2-1, with 10 bases aligning to TRBD1. V dropped 5 bases and J dropped 8; count of bases not matched to a gene: 9. Germline V gene data show CDR1 as SQVTM and CDR2 as ANQGSEA. The CDR3 covers 14 residues. CDR3 residues: CSVTGTGDVDEQFF. CDR3 bases: TGCAGCGTTACCGGGACAGGGGATGTCGATGAGCAGTTCTTC.

On this clone: One end of the junction does not line up with germline, which may come from a read error. In DNA, the CDR3 is TGTTCCAGCAGCTTACTCACAGGGGGCGCAAGTAACGAGCAGTACTTC. Translation gives CSSSLLTGGASNEQYF. This chain links TRBV7-9 with TRBJ2-7, with 9 bases aligning to TRBD1. There are 16 residues in the CDR3. CDR1 is SEHNR, CDR2 FQNEAQ, per germline (reference sequence).

This rearrangement joins TRBV6-5 to TRBJ2-2, with D tentatively TRBD1 (5 bases). CDR1 and CDR2 (germline): MNHEY, SVGAGI. The CDR3 covers 14 residues. Deletions cut 6 bases from V and 0 bases from J, with 8 bases between. The DNA for the CDR3 is TGTGCCAGCAGCACGACAGCGAACACCGGGGAGCTGTTTTTT. Translation gives CASSTTANTGELFF.

As for this clone: The junction departs from germline at one end; a sequencing error may be responsible. The chain carries TRBV7-9 and TRBJ2-6, with 8 nucleotides matching TRBD1. The CDR3 runs to 14 residues. Germline values: CDR1 SEHNR, CDR2 FQNEAQ (reference sequence). CDR3 DNA sequence: TGTGCCAGCAGCCGGAATCAGGGGGCCAACGGCCTGACTTTC. Translating gives CASSRNQGANGLTF.

V usage is TRBV4-2 and J usage is TRBJ2-5, with D perhaps TRBD2 (5 bases). The CDR3 runs to 13 residues. CDR1 LGHNA and CDR2 YNFKEQ come from the germline V gene. V lost 2 bases and J lost 5, with 9 bases in between. CDR3 amino acids: CASSQFPGETQYF. CDR3 nucleotides: TGTGCCAGCAGCCAATTTCCGGGGGAGACCCAGTACTTC.

The chain carries TRBV6-5 and TRBJ1-1; D might be TRBD1 (5 bases). Looked up from germline, CDR1 is MNHEY and CDR2 is SVGAGI. The CDR3 loop spans 14 amino acids. Trimming took off 3 bases at V and 1 base at J, with 9 bases between the two ends. The CDR3 sequence is CASSYVTGNTEAFF. The CDR3 DNA sequence: TGTGCCAGCAGTTATGTCACAGGGAACACTGAAGCTTTCTTT.

This chain joins TRBV19 and TRBJ1-3, with D possibly TRBD1 on 6 matching bases. The CDR3 extends over 15 amino acids. CDR1 is LNHDA, CDR2 SQIVND, per germline (reference sequence). Trimming pared 6 bases from V and 0 bases from J, leaving 12 bases between. CDR3 loop: CASRSTGPSGNTIYF. For the CDR3, the DNA is TGTGCCAGTAGATCGACAGGCCCCTCTGGAAACACCATATATTTT.

V gene TRBV2 combines with J gene TRBJ2-7, with D possibly matching TRBD1 (6 bases). Trimming took off 7 bases at V and 0 bases at J, with 13 bases between the two ends. Germline assignment: CDR1 SNHLY and CDR2 FYNNEI. The CDR3 covers 14 residues. The CDR3 DNA follows: TGTGCCAGCACCGGGGACACGAGCTCCTACGAGCAGTACTTC. Its translation is CASTGDTSSYEQYF.

This clone came up a few times. This chain connects TRBV5-1 to TRBJ1-1; perhaps TRBD1 as D (5 bases). The CDR3 extends over 15 amino acids. Germline CDR1 SGHRS, CDR2 YFSETQ. V lost 2 bases to trimming and J lost 3 bases, with 14 bases between them. CDR3 in DNA: TGCGCCAGCAGCTTTGACAGTGTGGGGTACACTGAAGCTTTCTTT. Its protein is CASSFDSVGYTEAFF.

This clone appeared a single time. The V gene is TRBV7-9, the J gene TRBJ2-1; 8 bases align to TRBD1. Trimming took 5 bases from V and 0 from J; bases not matched to a gene: 6. The CDR3 sequence is 16 residues long. The germline gives CDR1 SEHNR, CDR2 FQNEAQ (reference sequence). In DNA, the CDR3 is TGTGCCAGCAGCACAGGACAGGGAGGCTCCTACAATGAGCAGTTCTTC. Protein sequence: CASSTGQGGSYNEQFF.

The chain joins TRBV5-4 to TRBJ2-1; TRBD2 matches at 11 bases. The CDR3 is 17 amino acids. The V gene's germline CDR1 is SGHNT and CDR2 YYREEE (reference sequence). The ends lost 1 base at V and 4 bases at J; junction bases unmatched: 7. DNA of the CDR3: TGTGCCAGCAGCTTGAAAGGGACTAGCGGACCATACAATGAGCAGTTCTTC. Translated: CASSLKGTSGPYNEQFF.

The chain links TRBV27 to TRBJ2-7; TRBD1 matches 7 bases. Germline V gene data show CDR1 as MNHEY and CDR2 as SMNVEV (reference sequence). Unmatched junction bases numbered 5, after V lost 6 bases and J lost 0 bases. This CDR3 has 14 residues. CDR3 bases: TGTGCCAGCAGCCCACAGGGGAGCTCCTACGAGCAGTACTTC. It codes for CASSPQGSSYEQYF.

V is TRBV29-1 and J is TRBJ2-3; D not certain. CDR1 is SQVTM and CDR2 is ANQGSEA in the germline V gene. Trimming removed 7 bases from V and 0 bases from J, with 11 bases in between. The CDR3 totals 13 residues. The CDR3 nucleotides are TGCAGCGGGCTGGGCGCAAGCACAGATACGCAGTATTTT. Translation: CSGLGASTDTQYF.

The chain couples TRBV27 to TRBJ2-1; D is undetermined. CDR3 length: 14 residues. Trimming cost V 6 bases and J 7 bases, with 16 bases left between them. Germline CDR1 and CDR2: MNHEY and SMNVEV (reference sequence). CDR3 DNA: TGTGCCAGCAGCCAATACGAGGCAAGGAATGAGCAGTTCTTC. Protein product: CASSQYEARNEQFF.

The CDR3 region has the DNA TGTGCCAGCAGTTCCTTTCCATCGACAGGGATGAAACTGTTTTTT. This codes for CASSSFPSTGMKLFF. The rearrangement joins TRBV27 to TRBJ1-4, with TRBD1 matching 7 bases. Germline loops: CDR1 MNHEY, CDR2 SMNVEV (reference sequence). The CDR3 runs 15 residues. With 4 bases clipped from V and 11 bases from J, the junction kept 13 bases outside the gene matches.

This clone was counted a few times. The rearrangement links TRBV19 to TRBJ1-4, with 7 bases identical to TRBD1. V dropped 6 bases and J dropped 7; count of bases not matched to a gene: 2. There are 12 residues in the CDR3. In germline, CDR1 is LNHDA, CDR2 SQIVND (reference sequence). CDR3 sequence: CASSRQGEKLFF. CDR3 nucleotide sequence: TGTGCCAGTAGCAGACAGGGTGAAAAACTGTTTTTT.

This clone was observed a single time. J is TRBJ2-5 and V is TRBV11-2, with 16 bases lining up with TRBD2. The CDR3 contains 17 residues. V was pared by 5 bases and J by 5 bases, with 8 bases of the junction left unmatched. CDR1 and CDR2 from the germline V gene are SGHAT and FQNNGV. For the CDR3, the DNA is TGTGCCAGCAGCCCTGGGACTAGCGGGGGGGCGGGTGAGACCCAGTACTTC. This codes for CASSPGTSGGAGETQYF.